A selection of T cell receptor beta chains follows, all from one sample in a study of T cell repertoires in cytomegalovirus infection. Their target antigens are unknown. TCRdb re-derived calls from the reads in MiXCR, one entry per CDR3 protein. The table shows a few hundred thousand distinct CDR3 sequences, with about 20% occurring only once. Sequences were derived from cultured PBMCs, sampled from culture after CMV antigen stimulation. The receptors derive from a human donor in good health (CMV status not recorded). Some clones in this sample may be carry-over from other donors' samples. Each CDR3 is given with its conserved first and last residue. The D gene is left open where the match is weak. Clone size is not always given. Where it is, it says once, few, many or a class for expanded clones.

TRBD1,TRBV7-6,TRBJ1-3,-,CASSPTGLFGNTIYF,TGTGCCAGCAGCCCGACAGGGTTATTTGGAAACACCATATATTTT
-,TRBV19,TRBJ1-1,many,CASSIRPNLDTEAFF,TGTGCCAGTAGTATTCGTCCGAATCTGGACACTGAAGCTTTCTTT
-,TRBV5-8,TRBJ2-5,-,CASSLAWRPQETQYF,TGTGCCAGCAGCTTGGCCTGGCGGCCCCAAGAGACCCAGTACTTC
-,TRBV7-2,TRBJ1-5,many,CASSPRAGGNQPQHF,TGTGCCAGCAGCCCCCGAGCGGGGGGCAATCAGCCCCAGCATTTT
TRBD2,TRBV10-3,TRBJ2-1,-,CAISAASGEQFF,TGTGCCATCAGTGCGGCTAGCGGAGAGCAGTTCTTC
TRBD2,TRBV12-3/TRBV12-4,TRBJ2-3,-,CATSAGGTDTQYF,TGTGCCACCTCGGCGGGAGGTACAGATACGCAGTATTTT
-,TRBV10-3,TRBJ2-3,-,CAISESLARGARDTQYF,TGTGCCATCAGTGAGTCGTTAGCGAGGGGAGCTAGGGATACGCAGTATTTT
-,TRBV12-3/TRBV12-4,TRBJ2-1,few,CASSFPGRLNNEQFF,TGTGCCAGCAGTTTCCCGGGGCGCCTTAACAATGAGCAGTTCTTC
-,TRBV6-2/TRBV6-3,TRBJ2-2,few,CASSSQGLTGELFF,TGTGCCAGCAGTTCACAGGGCCTCACCGGGGAGCTGTTTTTT
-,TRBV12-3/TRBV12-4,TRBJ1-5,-,CASSLRQVDSNQPQHF,TGTGCCAGCAGTTTAAGACAGGTGGATAGCAATCAGCCCCAGCATTTT
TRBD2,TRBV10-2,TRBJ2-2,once,CASTSSGSLRAGELFF,TGCGCCAGCACTTCTAGCGGGAGCCTCAGGGCCGGGGAGCTGTTTTTT
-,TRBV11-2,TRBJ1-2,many,CASSPGTYYGYTF,TGTGCCAGCAGCCCCGGGACTTACTATGGCTACACCTTC
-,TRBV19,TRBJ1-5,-,CASSTPPSGQPQHF,TGTGCCAGTAGTACCCCTCCTTCGGGGCAGCCCCAGCATTTT
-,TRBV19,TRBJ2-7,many,CASSIRTASYEQYF,TGTGCCAGTAGTATCAGGACGGCCTCCTACGAGCAGTACTTC
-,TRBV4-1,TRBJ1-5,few,CASSLGPWRSLSNQPQHF,TGCGCCAGCAGCCTGGGACCCTGGAGGTCACTTAGCAATCAGCCCCAGCATTTT
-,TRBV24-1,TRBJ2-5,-,CATSDWGRAQETQYF,TGTGCCACCAGTGATTGGGGCAGGGCACAAGAGACCCAGTACTTC
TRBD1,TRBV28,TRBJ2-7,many,CASSLGQTGEQYF,TGTGCCAGCAGTTTAGGACAGACAGGGGAGCAGTACTTC
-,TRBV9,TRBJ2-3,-,CASSGDSGLQTDTQYF,TGTGCCAGCAGCGGAGATAGCGGATTGCAGACAGATACGCAGTATTTT
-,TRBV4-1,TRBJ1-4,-,CASSQVPAPGEKLFF,TGCGCCAGCAGCCAAGTACCCGCCCCGGGGGAAAAACTGTTTTTT
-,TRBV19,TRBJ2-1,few,CASSTVARDEQFF,TGTGCCAGTAGTACGGTAGCTCGAGATGAGCAGTTCTTC
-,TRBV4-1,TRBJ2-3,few,CACATTDTQYF,TGCGCCTGCGCTACCACAGATACGCAGTATTTT
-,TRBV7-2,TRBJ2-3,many,CASSLEGRRFTDTQYF,TGTGCCAGCAGCTTAGAGGGCAGGCGTTTCACAGATACGCAGTATTTT
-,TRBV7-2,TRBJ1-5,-,CASSPDGENNQPQHF,TGTGCCAGCAGCCCGGACGGAGAAAACAATCAGCCCCAGCATTTT
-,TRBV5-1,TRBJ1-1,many,CASSLVGTEAFF,TGTGCCAGCAGCTTAGTCGGTACTGAAGCTTTCTTT
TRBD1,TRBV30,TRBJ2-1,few,CALTGAQYNEQFF,TGTGCCCTAACAGGGGCCCAATACAATGAGCAGTTCTTC
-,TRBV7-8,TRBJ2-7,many,CASSLGFLAGEQYF,TGTGCCAGCAGCTTAGGATTTCTGGCAGGGGAGCAGTACTTC
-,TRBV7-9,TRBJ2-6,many,CASSTDDNSGANVLTF,TGTGCCAGCAGCACCGATGACAACTCTGGGGCCAACGTCCTGACTTTC
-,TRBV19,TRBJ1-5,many,CASSFSGTGYSNQPQHF,TGTGCCAGTAGTTTCAGTGGGACGGGTTATAGCAATCAGCCCCAGCATTTT
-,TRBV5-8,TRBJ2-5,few,CASSLQFSSGTTQGETQYF,TGTGCCAGCAGCTTGCAGTTTTCGAGTGGGACAACGCAGGGAGAGACCCAGTACTTC
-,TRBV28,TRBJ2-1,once,CASSLGPPGVSYNEQFF,TGTGCCAGCAGTTTAGGTCCGCCAGGGGTATCCTACAATGAGCAGTTCTTC
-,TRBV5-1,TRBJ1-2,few,CASSFQTAYGYTF,TGCGCCAGCAGCTTTCAGACAGCCTATGGCTACACCTTC
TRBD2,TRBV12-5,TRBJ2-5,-,CASGSKAGGETQYF,TGTGCTAGTGGTTCAAAAGCGGGAGGGGAGACCCAGTACTTC
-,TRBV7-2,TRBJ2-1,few,CASSFGPPATVNEQFF,TGTGCCAGCAGCTTTGGCCCGCCGGCTACAGTAAATGAGCAGTTCTTC
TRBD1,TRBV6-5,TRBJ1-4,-,CASSRQGSSEKLFF,TGTGCCAGCAGTAGACAGGGGAGCAGTGAAAAACTGTTTTTT
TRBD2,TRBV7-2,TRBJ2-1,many,CASSLESGSNNEQFF,TGTGCCAGCAGCCTCGAAAGCGGGAGCAACAATGAGCAGTTCTTC
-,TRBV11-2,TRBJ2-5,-,CASSGGTQYF,TGTGCCAGCAGTGGGGGGACCCAGTACTTC
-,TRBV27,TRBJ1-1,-,CASSHSENTEAFF,TGTGCCAGCAGCCACTCGGAGAACACTGAAGCTTTCTTT
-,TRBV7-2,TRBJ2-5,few,CANSLGRVQTQYF,TGTGCCAACAGCTTAGGAAGGGTACAGACCCAGTACTTC
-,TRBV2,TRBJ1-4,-,CASSVGSFEKLFF,TGTGCCAGCAGTGTTGGGTCCTTTGAAAAACTGTTTTTT